Shown below are 18 T cell receptor beta chains from a single sample sequenced in a study of blood T cell repertoires in COVID-19. The method was immunoSEQ multiplex PCR; TCRdb's version includes in-frame clones alone and lacks a portion of them. The sample carries about 200,000 clones, less than 85% recorded once. Specimen: peripheral blood. Receptor source: a man aged 45-65 years who had recovered from COVID-19.

The chain combines TRBV29-1 with TRBJ2-3, with 9 bases aligning to TRBD2. CDR1 and CDR2 (germline): SQVTM, ANQGSEA. This CDR3 spans 15 amino acids. Unmatched junction bases numbered 9, after V lost 4 bases and J lost 4 bases. The CDR3 is CSVALGSGRSDTQYF. CDR3 nucleotides: TGCAGCGTTGCCCTAGGGAGCGGGAGGTCAGATACGCAGTATTTT.

The chain employs TRBV11-2 and TRBJ2-5; D is undetermined. The CDR3 runs to 14 residues. With 4 bases removed from V and 3 bases from J, the gap between germline ends came to 12 bases. Germline CDR1 is SGHAT and CDR2 is FQNNGV. CDR3 coding DNA: TGTGCCAGCAGCTCGAAATGGTTAGAAGAGACCCAGTACTTC. Its translation: CASSSKWLEETQYF.

The chain carries TRBV18 and TRBJ1-6; the D is unclear. The germline V gene has CDR1 KGHSH and CDR2 LQKENI. The V end lost 5 bases, the J end lost 5 bases, and 22 bases lay between the germline ends. The CDR3 loop spans 18 amino acids. Here the CDR3 DNA reads TGTGCCAGCTCAACGCGCCCGCCCACCCCGGTAGATAATTCACCCCTCCACTTT. It codes for CASSTRPPTPVDNSPLHF.

J is TRBJ2-3 and V is TRBV7-9; no firm D call. Germline CDR1 and CDR2: SEHNR and FQNEAQ (reference sequence). The CDR3 length is 12 residues. Trimming took off 5 bases at V and 5 bases at J, with 8 bases between the two ends. CDR3 coding DNA: TGTGCCAGCAGCCCCCCTATAGATACGCAGTATTTT. It encodes CASSPPIDTQYF.

V gene TRBV30 combines with J gene TRBJ2-1, with TRBD2 identical over 7 bases. Trimming removed 5 bases from V and 0 bases from J; junction bases left unmatched: 1. Germline CDR1 reads GTSNPN; CDR2 reads SVGIG (reference sequence). The CDR3 extends over 13 amino acids. CDR3 residues: CAWGLVSYNEQFF. The CDR3, as DNA: TGTGCCTGGGGACTAGTCTCCTACAATGAGCAGTTCTTC.

This sequence joins TRBV30 and TRBJ2-1; TRBD2 is a possible D gene (5 bases). CDR1 and CDR2 from the germline V gene are GTSNPN and SVGIG (reference sequence). V was pared by 5 bases and J by 9 bases, with 17 bases between. The CDR3 runs 13 residues. The CDR3 loop is CAWSPSGGSEQFF. The DNA for the CDR3 is TGTGCCTGGTCCCCTTCGGGTGGGAGTGAGCAGTTCTTC.

This clone was seen a handful of times. V and J are TRBV18 and TRBJ2-7; 12 bases are a match to TRBD1. With V trimmed by 4 bases and J by 4 bases, 8 bases remained unmatched. The CDR3 extends over 16 amino acids. CDR1 is KGHSH, CDR2 LQKENI, per germline. CDR3 sequence: CASSRRGQGARYEQYF. The CDR3 nucleotides are TGTGCCAGCTCACGCCGGGGACAGGGGGCTAGATACGAGCAGTACTTC.

The chain employs TRBV10-3 and TRBJ1-3; possibly TRBD1 for D (5 bases). The V end was cut by 10 bases, the J end by 4 bases, with 14 bases between. Germline V gene data show CDR1 as ENHRY and CDR2 as SYGVKD. CDR3 size: 13 residues. CDR3 DNA: TGTGCCAACGCACCAGGGCCCGGAAACACCATATATTTT. Residues: CANAPGPGNTIYF.

The chain combines TRBV5-1 with TRBJ2-1; 8 nucleotides agree with TRBD1. The CDR3 sequence is 14 residues long. Trimming removed 6 bases from V and 2 bases from J; junction bases left unmatched: 4. CDR1 is SGHRS and CDR2 is YFSETQ in the germline V gene. The CDR3: CASTPDRAYNEQFF. DNA of the CDR3: TGCGCCAGCACCCCGGACAGGGCCTACAATGAGCAGTTCTTC. Supplemented by reference TRBV5-1 and TRBJ2-1, the full variable domain reads KAGVTQTPRYLIKTRGQQVTLSCSPISGHRSVSWYQQTPGQGLQFLFEYFSETQRNKGNFPGRFSGRQFSNSRSEMNVSTLELGDSALYLCASTPDRAYNEQFFGPGTRLTVL.

This chain links TRBV2 with TRBJ1-5; TRBD1 agrees at 8 bases. CDR1 and CDR2 from the germline V gene are SNHLY and FYNNEI. The CDR3 totals 15 residues. J gave up 1 base and V 6 bases, and 5 bases lay outside the gene matches. The CDR3 bases are TGTGCCAGCAGAAGCAGGGGGCTGAGCAATCAGCCCCAGCATTTT. Translation gives CASRSRGLSNQPQHF.

The CDR3 region is CASSYGSTNTGELFF. The CDR3, as DNA: TGTGCCAGCAGTTACGGGAGCACGAACACCGGGGAGCTGTTTTTT. The V gene is TRBV6-5, the J gene TRBJ2-2; a weak D match, TRBD2 (5 bases). V was cut by 2 bases and J by 0 bases, with 7 bases left in between. Germline CDR1 MNHEY, CDR2 SVGAGI. This CDR3 has 15 residues.

This sequence joins TRBV7-2 and TRBJ2-7, with D possibly TRBD2 on 6 matching bases. The CDR3 extends over 15 amino acids. The germline V and J ends were trimmed by 0 bases and 6 bases, with 15 bases remaining between them. The germline V gene has CDR1 SGHTA and CDR2 FQGNSA. CDR3 in DNA: TGTGCCAGCAGCTTAGCAAGGCGGGACTTCGGCGAGCAGTACTTC. This codes for CASSLARRDFGEQYF.

Only one count was recorded for this clone. The genes are TRBV5-8 and TRBJ2-1; no clear D. CDR3 length: 15 amino acids. V lost 6 bases and J 0 bases, leaving 13 bases between the germline ends. Germline V gives CDR1 SGHTS, CDR2 YDEGEE. This chain's CDR3 is CASNAGSISYNEQFF. The CDR3 DNA sequence: TGTGCCAGCAACGCAGGTTCGATCTCCTACAATGAGCAGTTCTTC.

The sample holds one count of this clone. The genes are TRBV6-1 and TRBJ1-1; TRBD1 matches 7 bases. The CDR3 runs to 16 residues. The J segment lost 5 bases and the V segment lost 0 bases, leaving 9 bases of the junction unmatched. Germline V gives CDR1 MNHNS, CDR2 SASEGT. CDR3 sequence: CASSEAGAGGWTEAFF. Written as DNA, the CDR3 is TGTGCCAGCAGTGAAGCCGGGGCAGGGGGATGGACTGAAGCTTTCTTT.

The CDR3 loop is CASSWTSGVNNEQFF. DNA of the CDR3: TGTGCCAGCAGCTGGACTAGCGGGGTAAACAATGAGCAGTTCTTC. This chain uses TRBV7-3 with TRBJ2-1, with 12 bases matching TRBD2. This CDR3 has 15 amino acids. V dropped 4 bases and J dropped 5; count of bases not matched to a gene: 3. Germline CDR1 SGHTA, CDR2 FQGTGA.

The chain combines TRBV4-1 with TRBJ2-1; possibly TRBD2 for D (6 bases). V lost 2 bases, J lost 6 bases, and 17 bases lay in between. The germline CDR1 and CDR2 sequences are MGHRA and YSYEKL. CDR3 length equals 16 residues. Here the CDR3 reads CASSQSFTGTPNEQFF. DNA of the CDR3: TGCGCCAGCAGCCAATCATTTACCGGGACTCCCAATGAGCAGTTCTTC.

The rearrangement uses TRBV29-1 and TRBJ1-2; 9 bases align to TRBD1. The length of the CDR3 is 13 residues. Trimming cost V 4 bases and J 7 bases; bases outside gene matches: 7. CDR1 and CDR2 from the germline V gene are SQVTM and ANQGSEA. The CDR3 region has the DNA TGCAGCGTTGGCCGGGACAGGGAGGGTGGCTACACCTTC. Translation: CSVGRDREGGYTF.

The V gene is TRBV11-2, the J gene TRBJ1-2; 10 nucleotides agree with TRBD1. V was clipped by 3 bases and J by 2 bases; unmatched bases: 0. There are 14 residues in the CDR3. Per the germline V gene, CDR1 is SGHAT and CDR2 is FQNNGV. The CDR3 here is CASSLDRGNYGYTF. The CDR3 DNA follows: TGTGCCAGCAGCTTGGACAGGGGGAACTATGGCTACACCTTC.